The clone carrying this TCR beta chain was counted at least ten times. Germline V CDR1 and CDR2: LNHDA, SQIVND (reference sequence). This CDR3 contains 13 residues. V dropped 5 bases and J dropped 6 bases, with 11 bases sitting between them. This specimen comes from a study of Graves' ophthalmopathy and Graves' hyperthyroidism. RNA transcripts served as template for amplifying TCR beta CDR3 sequences. An opening RT-PCR round employed HTBI primers and preceded a second-round multiplex PCR. TCRdb reprocessed the multiplex PCR reads with MiXCR, giving one entry per CDR3 protein. The sample has hundreds of thousands of distinct CDR3 sequences, around a fifth seen once.

Sample: peripheral blood. The TCR was taken from a woman aged 18-30 years with stable Graves' hyperthyroidism. The chain carries TRBV19 and TRBJ1-5; no definite D call. This CDR3 reads CASSAGFGQPQHF. DNA of the CDR3: TGTGCCAGTAGTGCAGGATTTGGTCAGCCCCAGCATTTT.